This T cell receptor (beta chain) originates from a study of blood T cell repertoires in COVID-19. The wider study: Sites across the United States, Italy and Spain contributed samples from acute and convalescent COVID-19.

Profiled with immunoSEQ multiplex PCR; TCRdb holds only in-frame clones, not every one. The sample lists fewer than 250,000 clones, less than 85% occurring once. The germline V gene has CDR1 SGHTA and CDR2 FQGNSA. This CDR3 comprises 13 residues. After removal of 4 bases from V and 5 bases from J, the junction contained 2 bases not matched to a gene. The receptor was isolated from a woman in her seventies with active or convalescent COVID-19. Sequenced: peripheral blood. This chain joins TRBV7-2 and TRBJ2-1, with 7 bases matching TRBD1. The CDR3 sequence is CASSSDRDNEQFF. The DNA of the CDR3 is TGTGCCAGCAGCTCAGACAGGGACAATGAGCAGTTCTTC. Filled out from reference TRBV7-2 and TRBJ2-1, the complete variable domain reads GAGVSQSPSNKVTEKGKDVELRCDPISGHTALYWYRQSLGQGLEFLIYFQGNSAPDKSGLPSDRFSAERTGGSVSTLTIQRTQQEDSAVYLCASSSDRDNEQFFGPGTRLTVL.